One sample yielded the 18 T cell receptor beta chains listed below, sequenced in a study of shared clonotypes between healthy human individuals. Sequencing was performed with immunoSEQ multiplex PCR; in TCRdb, only in-frame clones are kept and a portion is missing. The repertoire consists of about 1.9 million clones, with just under 95% occurring once and the leading ten covering around 1.7%. Naive CD8 cells lacked CD45RO, underwent positive selection for CCR7 and left out terminally differentiated effector memory CD45RA+ cells. The sample comprised naive CD8+ T cells from PBMCs. The receptor set was obtained from a man between 18 and 35 years old in good health. Some clones in this sample may be carry-over from other donors' samples.

The chain combines TRBV19 with TRBJ1-3; weak D call: TRBD1 (5 bases). Trimming pared 6 bases from V and 4 bases from J, leaving 13 bases between. This CDR3 contains 14 residues. CDR1 LNHDA and CDR2 SQIVND come from the germline V gene (reference sequence). The CDR3 region is CASRHGTPGNTIYF. As DNA, the CDR3 is TGTGCCAGTAGACATGGGACGCCCGGAAACACCATATATTTT.

This clone was picked up one time. The same CDR3 is also encoded by other DNA sequences in this sample. The chain recombines TRBV6-5 with TRBJ2-7; 12 nucleotides line up with TRBD2. The germline gives CDR1 MNHEY, CDR2 SVGAGI. Germline trimming cut 2 bases from V and 2 bases from J; bases unmatched to any gene: 4. The CDR3 covers 16 residues. Here the CDR3 reads CASSYGRLAGAYEQYF. The CDR3 bases are TGTGCCAGCAGTTACGGTCGACTAGCGGGGGCCTACGAGCAGTACTTC.

This sequence joins TRBV15 and TRBJ1-2, with D unresolved. Trimming shortened V by 1 base and J by 5 bases, and 8 bases separated the two germline ends. CDR3 length: 13 residues. CDR1 and CDR2 (germline): LNHNV, YYDKDF (reference sequence). In DNA, the CDR3 is TGTGCCACCAGCAGAGGTTCCAGTTATGGCTACACCTTC. Encoded protein: CATSRGSSYGYTF.

The chain couples TRBV5-1 to TRBJ2-1; D is uncertain. Germline assignment: CDR1 SGHRS and CDR2 YFSETQ. V lost 0 bases, J lost 4 bases, and 14 bases lay in between. The CDR3 is made up of 16 amino acids. CDR3 bases: TGCGCCAGCAGCTTGGGGGCCCGCCGCCCATACAATGAGCAGTTCTTC. Residues: CASSLGARRPYNEQFF.

V and J are TRBV6-6 and TRBJ2-1, with 13 bases fitting TRBD2. This CDR3 contains 15 residues. Trimming cost V 6 bases and J 6 bases; bases outside gene matches: 5. Germline V gene lookup returns CDR1 MNHNY and CDR2 SVGAGI (reference sequence). The CDR3 reads CASRPLAGGINEQFF. CDR3 in DNA: TGTGCCAGCAGACCACTAGCGGGAGGGATCAATGAGCAGTTCTTC.

V is TRBV10-2 and J is TRBJ1-1, with D possibly matching TRBD1 (5 bases). Germline assignment: CDR1 WSHSY and CDR2 SAAADI. V lost 6 bases, J lost 5 bases, and 19 bases lay in between. The CDR3 is 15 residues long. CDR3 in DNA: TGCGCCAGCAGCTATTACCATCGGGACCTAACTGAAGCTTTCTTT. Amino acids: CASSYYHRDLTEAFF.

This clone has just one count. The rearrangement joins TRBV2 to TRBJ1-1, with 9 bases identical to TRBD1. V shed 6 bases, J shed 0 bases, and the junction held 14 bases outside the gene matches. Per the germline V gene, CDR1 is SNHLY and CDR2 is FYNNEI. This CDR3 region has 18 residues. The CDR3 bases are TGTGCCAGCAGGGGAGGGACAGGGCCGAAGCCAATGAACACTGAAGCTTTCTTT. Its protein product is CASRGGTGPKPMNTEAFF.

The chain combines TRBV13 with TRBJ2-1; D gene uncertain. From germline, CDR1 is PRHDT and CDR2 FYEKMQ (reference sequence). There are 15 residues in the CDR3. V was trimmed by 5 bases and J by 3 bases, leaving 14 bases between them. The CDR3 region has the DNA TGTGCCAGCAGCCCTGGAGCGAGGAACTACAATGAGCAGTTCTTC. Translating gives CASSPGARNYNEQFF. The entire variable domain, with the rest obtained from reference TRBV13 and TRBJ2-1, is as follows: AAGVIQSPRHLIKEKRETATLKCYPIPRHDTVYWYQQGPGQDPQFLISFYEKMQSDKGSIPDRFSAQQFSDYHSELNMSSLELGDSALYFCASSPGARNYNEQFFGPGTRLTVL.

The rearrangement joins TRBV14 to TRBJ2-7, with unresolved D. The CDR3 runs to 13 residues. Trimming removed 8 bases at V and 5 bases at J, with 16 bases between. The germline CDR1 and CDR2 sequences are SGHDN and FVKESK. For the CDR3, the DNA is TGTGCCAGCTCGCCGGGCCGATCGAACGAGCAGTACTTC. Amino acid sequence: CASSPGRSNEQYF.

The chain is built from TRBV5-1 and TRBJ2-1; 9 nucleotides agree with TRBD2. Trimming at V came to 0 bases and at J to 8 bases, leaving 15 bases not matched to a gene. CDR1 and CDR2 (germline): SGHRS, YFSETQ. The CDR3 is 18 residues long. CDR3 in DNA: TGCGCCAGCAGCTTGGGGCAGCTACTAGCGGGTAGTGCGGATGAGCAGTTCTTC. It yields the protein CASSLGQLLAGSADEQFF.

This chain uses TRBV6-6 with TRBJ2-3, with TRBD1 matching 7 bases. The CDR3 extends over 15 amino acids. From germline, CDR1 is MNHNY and CDR2 SVGAGI (reference sequence). Trimming took 6 bases from V and 0 from J; bases not matched to a gene: 6. CDR3 residues: CASSPGQFSTDTQYF. CDR3 in DNA: TGTGCCAGCAGCCCGGGACAGTTTAGCACAGATACGCAGTATTTT.

The rearrangement joins TRBV5-4 to TRBJ1-4; tentative D call: TRBD1 (6 bases). The CDR3 consists of 15 residues. V gave up 3 bases and J gave up 8 bases, with 17 bases separating them. Germline V gene lookup returns CDR1 SGHNT and CDR2 YYREEE (reference sequence). The CDR3 is CASSWGSGGVEKLFF. The DNA for the CDR3 is TGTGCCAGCAGCTGGGGGTCGGGGGGCGTCGAAAAACTGTTTTTT.

This clone has a single count. The rearrangement links TRBV4-3 to TRBJ1-2; no firm D call. The CDR3 is made up of 16 amino acids. CDR1 and CDR2 (germline): LGHNA, YSLEER. V was cut by 1 base and J by 5 bases, with 17 bases left in between. The CDR3 loop is CASSQGSYGPGYGYTF. As DNA, the CDR3 is TGCGCCAGCAGCCAAGGTTCGTACGGCCCCGGGTATGGCTACACCTTC.

This clone has a single count. This chain uses TRBV4-3 with TRBJ2-7, with 8 bases that match TRBD2. CDR3 length: 17 residues. Germline CDR1 and CDR2: LGHNA and YSLEER. Unmatched junction bases numbered 16, after V lost 3 bases and J lost 6 bases. The CDR3 region has the DNA TGCGCCAGCAGCCAGTCTAGCGGGTTCTCCCCTTACGGCGAGCAGTACTTC. Translation gives CASSQSSGFSPYGEQYF.

The V call is TRBV7-8, the J call TRBJ1-5, with D possibly being TRBD1 (5 bases). Trimming shortened V by 1 base and J by 0 bases, and 19 bases separated the two germline ends. This CDR3 region has 19 residues. CDR1 and CDR2 from the germline V gene are SGHVS and FQNEAQ. CDR3 DNA: TGTGCCAGCAGCTTAGTTCTAGAAGGAGGGGAATATAGCAATCAGCCCCAGCATTTT. The encoded protein is CASSLVLEGGEYSNQPQHF.

Notes on this clone: Within the sample, other DNA sequences also encode this same CDR3. The chain links TRBV7-3 to TRBJ2-7; 8 bases are a match to TRBD2. CDR3 size: 14 residues. Per the germline V gene, CDR1 is SGHTA and CDR2 is FQGTGA. V trimming: 3 bases; J trimming: 2 bases; junction bases outside the gene matches: 3. This CDR3 is CASSLLAGAYEQYF. CDR3 sequence (DNA): TGTGCCAGCAGCTTGCTAGCGGGCGCCTACGAGCAGTACTTC.

V and J are TRBV4-3 and TRBJ1-5; TRBD1 agrees at 7 bases. The germline V gene encodes CDR1 LGHNA and CDR2 YSLEER. After removal of 0 bases from V and 7 bases from J, the junction contained 12 bases not matched to a gene. This CDR3 is 17 amino acids long. The CDR3 DNA sequence: TGCGCCAGCAGCCAAGATGTCGACAGGGAGGTAGAACAGCCCCAGCATTTT. The encoded protein is CASSQDVDREVEQPQHF.

The V call is TRBV6-5, the J call TRBJ2-1; 9 bases match TRBD1. CDR3 size: 15 residues. With V trimmed by 5 bases and J by 8 bases, 10 bases remained unmatched. Germline loops: CDR1 MNHEY, CDR2 SVGAGI. The CDR3 DNA follows: TGTGCCAGCAGTAGCCTACAGGGGGCCGCCGATGAGCAGTTCTTC. Protein product: CASSSLQGAADEQFF.